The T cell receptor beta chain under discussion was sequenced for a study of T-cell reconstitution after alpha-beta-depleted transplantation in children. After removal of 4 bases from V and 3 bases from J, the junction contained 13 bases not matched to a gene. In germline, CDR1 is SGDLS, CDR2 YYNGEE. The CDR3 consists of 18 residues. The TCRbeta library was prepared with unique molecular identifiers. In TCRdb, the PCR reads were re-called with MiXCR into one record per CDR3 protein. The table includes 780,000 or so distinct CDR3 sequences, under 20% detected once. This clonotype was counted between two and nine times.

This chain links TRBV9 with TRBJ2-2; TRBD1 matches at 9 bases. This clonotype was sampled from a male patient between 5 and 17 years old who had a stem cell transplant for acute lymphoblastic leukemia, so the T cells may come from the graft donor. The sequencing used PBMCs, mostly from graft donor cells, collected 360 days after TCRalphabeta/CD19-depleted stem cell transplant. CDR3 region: CASSIRPGTGSYTGELFF. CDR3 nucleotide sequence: TGTGCCAGCAGCATACGCCCCGGGACAGGGAGCTACACCGGGGAGCTGTTTTTT. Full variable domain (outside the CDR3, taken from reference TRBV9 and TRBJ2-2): DSGVTQTPKHLITATGQRVTLRCSPRSGDLSVYWYQQSLDQGLQFLIQYYNGEERAKGNILERFSAQQFPDLHSELNLSSLELGDSALYFCASSIRPGTGSYTGELFFGEGSRLTVL.